Sequencing of this T cell receptor beta chain was carried out in a study of CD8+CD57+ T cells in acquired aplastic anemia. At the level of the study: Average CD4+ read depth in healthy donors was about 10.8 million reads.

Note on this clonotype: As yet, its antigen is unknown.

Study results and caveats: Patients had approximately 29 CD8+ CDR3 sequences in common with controls (the shared set).

The study profiled TCR beta VDJ and CDR3 using genomic DNA as template. TCRdb ran MiXCR on the reads and lists one entry per CDR3 protein. The table lists about 190,000 distinct CDR3 sequences, less than 65% of them singletons. The CDR3 covers 15 residues. From germline, CDR1 is SGHAT and CDR2 FQDESV (reference sequence). V lost 5 bases to trimming and J lost 2 bases, with 12 bases between them. This clonotype was obtained from a human donor in good health, serving as a control. Specimen: sorted CD4+, CD8+, or CD8+CD57+ T cells (not recorded which) from PBMCs. The gene calls are TRBV11-1 and TRBJ2-2, with D possibly matching TRBD2 (5 bases). The CDR3 bases are TGTGCCAGCAGCACCGGACGGGAAAACACCGGGGAGCTGTTTTTT. Protein: CASSTGRENTGELFF. Complete variable domain (other parts from reference TRBV11-1 and TRBJ2-2): EAEVAQSPRYKITEKSQAVAFWCDPISGHATLYWYRQILGQGPELLVQFQDESVVDDSQLPKDRFSAERLKGVDSTLKIQPAELGDSAMYLCASSTGRENTGELFFGEGSRLTVL.